These 25 T cell receptor beta chains were all obtained from the same sample, sequenced in a study of breast tumors, draining lymph nodes, adjacent tissues. TCRdb re-derived calls from the multiplex PCR reads in MiXCR, one entry per CDR3 protein. The sample consists of about 31,000 distinct CDR3 sequences, 63% of them appearing once. The sequenced sample was breast tumor tissue. The source is a female donor with breast cancer. Some clones in this sample may be carry-over from other donors' samples.

This rearrangement joins TRBV19 to TRBJ1-4; no clear D. The germline CDR1 and CDR2 sequences are LNHDA and SQIVND (reference sequence). There are 13 residues in the CDR3. Trimming took 1 base from V and 12 from J, leaving 12 bases between them. The CDR3 DNA sequence: TGTGCCAGTAGTATAGTGGGCAGCGAGCAACTGTTTTTT. Residues: CASSIVGSEQLFF.

This clonotype was counted between two and nine times. It is likely a read error, because the conserved phenylalanine at the end of the CDR3 is missing. The DNA is left out, because the CDR3 cannot be placed on it with certainty; the CDR3 is given as TCRdb lists it. The chain has TRBV29-1 and TRBJ2-2; TRBD1 reflects the table's D call only, with no check against the DNA. The germline gives CDR1 SQVTM, CDR2 ANQGSEA. A total of 13 residues make up the CDR3, ends included. The CDR3 loop reads CSAYGKNTGELSS.

About this clonotype itself: The CDR3 ends on some other residue instead of the conserved phenylalanine or tryptophan, so this is likely a read error. The gene calls are TRBV19 and TRBJ2-3; the match to TRBD1 covers 8 bases. V was clipped by 4 bases and J by 2 bases; unmatched bases: 5. The germline CDR1 and CDR2 sequences are LNHDA and SQIVND (reference sequence). CDR3 length equals 15 residues. The CDR3 DNA is TGTGCCAGTAGTAAGGACAGGGCTCACACAGATACGCAGTATTCT. Protein: CASSKDRAHTDTQYS.

The chain links TRBV20-1 to TRBJ2-1; 9 bases fit TRBD2. The CDR3 consists of 15 residues. CDR1 DFQATT and CDR2 SNEGSKA come from the germline V gene (reference sequence). V was pared by 0 bases and J by 2 bases, with 2 bases of the junction left unmatched. The CDR3 bases are TGCAGTGCTAGAGAAAGCGGGAGGACCTACAATGAGCAGTTCTTC. Translation gives CSARESGRTYNEQFF.

The chain links TRBV5-4 to TRBJ1-2, with D uncertain. V lost 3 bases, J lost 4 bases, and 19 bases lay in between. This CDR3 comprises 16 residues. The germline gives CDR1 SGHNT, CDR2 YYREEE (reference sequence). The DNA of the CDR3 is TGTGCCAGCAGCTGGGCTGGATCCACATTTAGCTATGGCTACACCTTC. Its translation: CASSWAGSTFSYGYTF.

J is TRBJ2-3 and V is TRBV7-9; 10 nucleotides agree with TRBD2. V lost 5 bases and J lost 2; bases outside the gene matches: 7. The CDR3 is 16 residues long. Germline CDR1 SEHNR, CDR2 FQNEAQ (reference sequence). The DNA of the CDR3 is TGTGCCAGCAGCCAACGGACTAGCGGCCACACAGATACGCAGTATTTT. Translated: CASSQRTSGHTDTQYF.

The gene calls are TRBV28 and TRBJ1-6; tentatively, D is TRBD1 (5 bases). The CDR3 runs 15 residues. Germline CDR1 reads MDHEN; CDR2 reads SYDVKM. V lost 2 bases, J lost 9 bases, and 14 bases lay in between. The CDR3 here is CASSLMRGFASPLHF. CDR3 in DNA: TGTGCCAGCAGTTTAATGAGGGGCTTCGCTTCACCCCTCCACTTT.

The table lists this clonotype with a few counts. The V call is TRBV12-3 or TRBV12-4, the J call TRBJ2-5, with TRBD1 matching 9 bases. V lost 6 bases to trimming and J lost 3 bases; unmatched junction nucleotides: 5. The length of the CDR3 is 14 residues. CDR3 sequence (DNA): TGTGCCAGCAGGAAACGGACAGGGGAAGAGACCCAGTACTTC. Its protein is CASRKRTGEETQYF.

The V call is TRBV20-1, the J call TRBJ2-7; D remains unclear. V lost 4 bases, J lost 6 bases, and 16 bases lay in between. The length of the CDR3 is 13 residues. Germline CDR1 and CDR2: DFQATT and SNEGSKA (reference sequence). The CDR3 is CSATPETRLEQYF. The CDR3 bases are TGCAGTGCTACCCCCGAGACCCGTCTCGAGCAGTACTTC.

This chain links TRBV11-2 with TRBJ2-7, with D perhaps matching TRBD2 (6 bases). CDR3 size: 14 residues. CDR1 is SGHAT and CDR2 is FQNNGV in the germline V gene. Trimming left V 5 bases short and J 3 bases short, with 14 bases between. CDR3 protein: CASSHYGSHYEQYF. The CDR3 DNA is TGTGCCAGCAGCCATTACGGGAGCCACTACGAGCAGTACTTC.

This clonotype showed up many times. V gene TRBV20-1 combines with J gene TRBJ1-6; a weak D match, TRBD1 (6 bases). CDR3 length: 15 amino acids. V dropped 4 bases and J dropped 13 bases, with 23 bases sitting between them. Germline V lookup: CDR1 DFQATT, CDR2 SNEGSKA (reference sequence). CDR3 residues: CSATEGGMYTSPLHF. The CDR3 DNA follows: TGCAGTGCTACGGAGGGGGGCATGTATACTTCCCCCCTCCACTTT.

The chain employs TRBV18 and TRBJ1-2; 7 nucleotides line up with TRBD1. The CDR3 is 14 residues long. Looked up from germline, CDR1 is KGHSH and CDR2 is LQKENI. Losses at the gene ends were 4 bases for V and 7 bases for J; bases not matched to a gene: 9. In DNA form, the CDR3 reads TGTGCCAGCTCACGTGATGTGACAGGGAGTGGCTACACCTTC. Its protein product is CASSRDVTGSGYTF. Full variable domain (outside the CDR3, taken from reference TRBV18 and TRBJ1-2): NAGVMQNPRHLVRRRGQEARLRCSPMKGHSHVYWYRQLPEEGLKFMVYLQKENIIDESGMPKERFSAEFPKEGPSILRIQQVVRGDSAAYFCASSRDVTGSGYTFGSGTRLTVV.

Within the sample, this clonotype is medium-sized. The rearrangement links TRBV20-1 to TRBJ2-1, with 14 positions matching TRBD2. This CDR3 comprises 15 residues. Looked up from germline, CDR1 is DFQATT and CDR2 is SNEGSKA (reference sequence). J gave up 6 bases and V 4 bases, and 5 bases lay outside the gene matches. DNA for the CDR3: TGCAGTGCTATGCATGGGACTAGCGGGAGCAATGAGCAGTTCTTC. This sequence encodes CSAMHGTSGSNEQFF.

This clonotype was seen ten or more times. This sequence joins TRBV6-1 and TRBJ1-2; TRBD1 agrees at 7 bases. Germline V gene sequence: CDR1 MNHNS, CDR2 SASEGT. The CDR3 spans 13 residues. Losses at the gene ends were 8 bases for V and 4 bases for J; bases not matched to a gene: 7. Written as DNA, the CDR3 is TGTGCCAGCGTGACAGGGCACGGCTATGGCTACACCTTC. Protein: CASVTGHGYGYTF.

The chain uses TRBV7-3 and TRBJ2-3; no definite D call. The CDR3 is 14 amino acids. CDR1 and CDR2 from the germline V gene are SGHTA and FQGTGA. V lost 5 bases to trimming and J lost 0 bases, with 9 bases between them. CDR3 protein: CASSTTHSTDTQYF. CDR3 bases: TGTGCCAGCAGCACAACTCACAGCACAGATACGCAGTATTTT.

J is TRBJ2-3 and V is TRBV10-3, with 9 bases matching TRBD1. J lost 0 bases, V lost 4 bases, and 2 bases had no gene match. This CDR3 is 15 amino acids long. The V gene's germline CDR1 is ENHRY and CDR2 SYGVKD. The CDR3 sequence: CAISGGQGSTDTQYF. In DNA, the CDR3 is TGTGCCATCAGTGGCGGACAGGGGAGCACAGATACGCAGTATTTT.

This clonotype appeared many times. V usage is TRBV29-1 and J usage is TRBJ2-1; TRBD1 matches at 7 bases. Germline lookup yields CDR1 SQVTM and CDR2 ANQGSEA. The V segment lost 3 bases and the J segment 4 bases; nucleotides outside the gene matches: 9. CDR3 length equals 15 residues. CDR3 residues: CSVEIWDSRYNEQFF. The CDR3 DNA follows: TGCAGCGTTGAGATATGGGACAGCCGATACAATGAGCAGTTCTTC.

J is TRBJ2-3 and V is TRBV5-1; possible D gene TRBD2, 6 bases. The V end lost 3 bases, the J end lost 1 base, and 9 bases lay between the germline ends. Germline lookup yields CDR1 SGHRS and CDR2 YFSETQ. The CDR3 length is 14 residues. The CDR3 region is CASSSGVGTDTQYF. In DNA form, the CDR3 reads TGCGCCAGCAGCTCGGGAGTGGGCACAGATACGCAGTATTTT.

This clonotype is medium-sized by share. The chain uses TRBV10-2 and TRBJ2-3; D is unclear. Trimming took off 3 bases at V and 2 bases at J, with 9 bases between the two ends. CDR1 and CDR2 from the germline V gene are WSHSY and SAAADI. This CDR3 contains 14 residues. CDR3 in DNA: TGCGCCAGCAGTGAAAGAGCGAACACAGATACGCAGTATTTT. It codes for CASSERANTDTQYF.

This clonotype was counted ten times or more. V gene TRBV7-9 combines with J gene TRBJ2-7, with D perhaps matching TRBD2 (5 bases). The V and J ends lost 1 base and 6 bases respectively, with 10 bases between them. The CDR3 covers 13 residues. The germline V gene encodes CDR1 SEHNR and CDR2 FQNEAQ (reference sequence). The CDR3 reads CASSLVLSGEQYF. The CDR3 region has the DNA TGTGCCAGCAGCTTAGTTCTCAGCGGCGAGCAGTACTTC.

This clonotype occurred many times. A much larger clone sits a single nucleotide away, making a read error possible. This chain connects TRBV12-3 or TRBV12-4 to TRBJ2-5; D gene unclear. The CDR3 has 12 residues. The CDR3 sequence is CASSLNKEIQYF. The CDR3 bases are TGTGCCAGCAGTTTGAACAAAGAGATCCAGTACTTC.

The CDR3 sequence is CASSSRSVGDRPYF. CDR3 in DNA: TGTGCCAGCAGCTCCAGGTCCGTCGGGGACCGTCCGTACTTC. This sequence joins TRBV7-3 and TRBJ2-5; the D gene could be TRBD1 or TRBD2 (5 bases each). V lost 4 bases to trimming and J lost 13 bases, with 22 bases between them. CDR3 length equals 14 residues. Germline V gene data show CDR1 as SGHTA and CDR2 as FQGTGA.

This clonotype was counted ten times or more. A much bigger clone sits one base away, suggesting this may be a read error. V is TRBV20-1 and J is TRBJ1-2; TRBD1 agrees at 7 bases. Looked up from germline, CDR1 is DFQATT and CDR2 is SNEGSKA (reference sequence). CDR3 size: 15 residues. V shed 2 bases, J shed 4 bases, and the junction held 10 bases outside the gene matches. CDR3 protein: CSARLGGQHTYGYTF. CDR3 nucleotides: TGCAGTGCTAGACTCGGGGGACAGCATACCTATGGCTACACCTTC.

CDR3 DNA: TGTGCCAGTAGTATATCGGGTGGTGAGCAGTACTTC. As protein: CASSISGGEQYF. This rearrangement joins TRBV19 to TRBJ2-7; no clear D gene. Germline assignment: CDR1 LNHDA and CDR2 SQIVND (reference sequence). CDR3 size: 12 residues. The V end was cut by 2 bases, the J end by 7 bases, with 9 bases between.

This chain links TRBV9 with TRBJ2-3; D is undetermined. This CDR3 region has 15 residues. Trimming removed 6 bases at V and 2 bases at J, with 16 bases between. Germline V gene sequence: CDR1 SGDLS, CDR2 YYNGEE. CDR3 DNA: TGTGCCAGCAACTACAATGGTAGGGACACAGATACGCAGTATTTT. This gives the protein CASNYNGRDTDTQYF.